This T cell receptor (beta chain) was identified during a study of blood T cell repertoires in COVID-19 (dated by TCRdb to between 2020 and 2021). Regarding the complete study: Collaborator samples came from the United States, Italy and Spain and covered acute and convalescent phases of COVID-19. The prospective study material was composed of cDNA or gDNA derived from T cells, B-cell-depleted T cells, or PBMCs. Deeply sampled blood TCRbeta repertoires from subjects exposed to, actively infected with, or recovered from COVID-19 were included in the dataset. The repertoires were released in a freely available public database meant as a resource for research on the immune response to SARS-CoV-2. The samples were drawn from two sources: the first 160 participants of the ongoing ImmuneRACE study, and over 950 subjects contributed by 6 global collaborators. A de-identified subject ID, COVID-19 status, age in years and sex were almost always included in the sample metadata. HLA class I and class II types, where available, came from metadata supplied by the sample provider rather than from assay-based typing.

The full study reports these points: How much clinical and demographic metadata was included differed by source and by participant, and the metadata was provided uncurated.

TCRbeta CDR3 regions were amplified from genomic DNA by means of the immunoSEQ Assay, a bias-controlled multiplex PCR. On the study's bioinformatics: The number of nucleated cells in each sample was estimated by amplification of reference gene primers within the assay. Sequence reads were collapsed and filtered to measure the absolute abundance of every unique TCRbeta CDR3 rearrangement. Productive Simpson clonality was computed per sample as the square root of Simpson's diversity index over productive rearrangements. TCRdb stores this immuneACCESS table with in-frame sequences only. Part of the clones is absent; in the studies checked, under half of the shortfall reflects unresolved V genes, and no reason is known for the rest. V and J calls and clone size follow that table, whereas D and trimming were derived from the DNA. The sample table shows 350,000 or so clones, and 80% to 95% are seen once. The top ten clones comprise around 18% of the sample.

In the prospective study, participants were about 18 to 95 years old, resided in about 25 geographic areas of the United States, and were enrolled through a virtual design. In the prospective study, cohorts were assigned on the basis of participant-reported clinical history obtained from a screening survey and a study questionnaire. ImmuneRACE Cohort 3 recovered participants were defined by two consecutive negative NP/OP PCR tests, healthcare professional clearance, or symptom resolution. Mobile phlebotomists in the prospective study collected whole blood, serum and a nasopharyngeal or oropharyngeal swab from every participant. Over an approximately 2-month period, participants in the prospective study had the option of providing additional blood draws and questionnaires. Prospective study blood samples were shipped either frozen or at room temperature before DNA extraction. CDR1 and CDR2, looked up from the germline V gene (reference sequence), are MNHEY and SMNVEV. The CDR3 runs 13 residues from the cysteine to the phenylalanine. Kept here is only the CDR3 DNA, which spans 39 bases and is read in frame from base 1. V lost 5 bases and J lost 5 bases, and the count of bases not matched to a germline gene is 5.

As for this clone: This receptor's antigen is unknown. No base qualities exist here, and no much larger clone lies one base off it.

Sequenced input: PBMCs or T cells enriched from blood (not recorded which). The origin of this receptor is a woman aged 30 to 39 who had recovered from COVID-19. Here the chain combines TRBV27 and TRBJ2-7; a stretch of 8 junction bases matches TRBD2. The DNA is TGTGCCAGCAGTCAGCGGGGGAGGAACGAGCAGTACTTC. It translates as CASSQRGRNEQYF.